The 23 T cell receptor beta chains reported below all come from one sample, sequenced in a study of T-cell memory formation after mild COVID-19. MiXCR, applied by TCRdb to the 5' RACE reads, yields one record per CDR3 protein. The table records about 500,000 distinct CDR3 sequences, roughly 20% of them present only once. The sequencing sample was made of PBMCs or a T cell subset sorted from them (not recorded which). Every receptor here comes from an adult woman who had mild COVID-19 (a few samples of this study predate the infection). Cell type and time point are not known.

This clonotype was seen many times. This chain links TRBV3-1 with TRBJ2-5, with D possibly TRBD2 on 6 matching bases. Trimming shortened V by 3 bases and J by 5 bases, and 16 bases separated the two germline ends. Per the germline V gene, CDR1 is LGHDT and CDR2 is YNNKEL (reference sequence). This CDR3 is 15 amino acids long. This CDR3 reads CASSQEGTKRETQYF. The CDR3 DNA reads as TGTGCCAGCAGCCAGGAGGGGACGAAAAGGGAGACCCAGTACTTC.

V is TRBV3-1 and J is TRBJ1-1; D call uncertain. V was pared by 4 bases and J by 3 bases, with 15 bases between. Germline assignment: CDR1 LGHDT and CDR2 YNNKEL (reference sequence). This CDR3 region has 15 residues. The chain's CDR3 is CASSRWKGTDTEAFF. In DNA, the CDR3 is TGTGCCAGCAGCCGTTGGAAAGGAACAGACACTGAAGCTTTCTTT. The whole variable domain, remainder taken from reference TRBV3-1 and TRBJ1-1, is DTAVSQTPKYLVTQMGNDKSIKCEQNLGHDTMYWYKQDSKKFLKIMFSYNNKELIINETVPNRFSPKSPDKAHLNLHINSLELGDSAVYFCASSRWKGTDTEAFFGQGTRLTVV.

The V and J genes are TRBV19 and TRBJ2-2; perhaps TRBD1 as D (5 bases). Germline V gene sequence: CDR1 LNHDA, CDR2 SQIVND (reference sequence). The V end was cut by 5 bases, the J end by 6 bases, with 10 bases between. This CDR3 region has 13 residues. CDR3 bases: TGTGCCAGTAGTGCCCCAGGGTCCGGGGAGCTGTTTTTT. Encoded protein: CASSAPGSGELFF.

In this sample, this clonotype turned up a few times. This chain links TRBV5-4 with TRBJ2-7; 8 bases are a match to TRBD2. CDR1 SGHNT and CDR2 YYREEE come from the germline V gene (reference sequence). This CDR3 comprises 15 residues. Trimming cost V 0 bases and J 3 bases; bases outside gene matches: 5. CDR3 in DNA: TGTGCCAGCAGCTTGGACGGGGGGGGCAACTACGAGCAGTACTTC. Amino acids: CASSLDGGGNYEQYF.

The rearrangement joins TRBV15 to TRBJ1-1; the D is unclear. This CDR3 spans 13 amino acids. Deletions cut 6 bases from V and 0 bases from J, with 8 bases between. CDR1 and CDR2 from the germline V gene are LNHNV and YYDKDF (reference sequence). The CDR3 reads CATRKGLNTEAFF. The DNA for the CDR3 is TGTGCCACCAGAAAAGGGCTGAACACTGAAGCTTTCTTT.

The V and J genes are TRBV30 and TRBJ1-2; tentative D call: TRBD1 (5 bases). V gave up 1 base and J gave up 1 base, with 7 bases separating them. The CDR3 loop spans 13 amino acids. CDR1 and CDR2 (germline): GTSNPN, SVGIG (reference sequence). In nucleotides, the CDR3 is TGTGCCTGGAGTGGACAGCTTAACTATGGCTACACCTTC. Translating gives CAWSGQLNYGYTF.

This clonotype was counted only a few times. The CDR3 reads CASSPRGIAGGNEQFF. CDR3 sequence (DNA): TGCGCCAGCAGCCCACGGGGGATAGCGGGGGGAAATGAGCAGTTCTTC. This chain links TRBV5-1 with TRBJ2-1; 10 nucleotides line up with TRBD2. The CDR3 is 16 residues long. V was pared by 4 bases and J by 7 bases, with 11 bases of the junction left unmatched. Germline CDR1 SGHRS, CDR2 YFSETQ. Variable domain in full (rest from reference TRBV5-1 and TRBJ2-1): KAGVTQTPRYLIKTRGQQVTLSCSPISGHRSVSWYQQTPGQGLQFLFEYFSETQRNKGNFPGRFSGRQFSNSRSEMNVSTLELGDSALYLCASSPRGIAGGNEQFFGPGTRLTVL.

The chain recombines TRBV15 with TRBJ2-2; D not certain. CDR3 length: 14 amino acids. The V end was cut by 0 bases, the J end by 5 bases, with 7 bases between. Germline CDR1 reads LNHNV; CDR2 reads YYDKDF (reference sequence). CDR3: CATSRDVKTGELFF. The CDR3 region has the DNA TGTGCCACCAGCAGAGATGTCAAGACCGGGGAGCTGTTTTTT.

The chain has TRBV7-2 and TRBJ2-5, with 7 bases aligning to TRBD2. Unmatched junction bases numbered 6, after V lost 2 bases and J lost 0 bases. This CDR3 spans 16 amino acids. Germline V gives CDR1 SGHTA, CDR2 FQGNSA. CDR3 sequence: CASSLSTSPYQETQYF. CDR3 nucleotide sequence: TGTGCCAGCAGCTTATCGACTAGCCCATACCAAGAGACCCAGTACTTC.

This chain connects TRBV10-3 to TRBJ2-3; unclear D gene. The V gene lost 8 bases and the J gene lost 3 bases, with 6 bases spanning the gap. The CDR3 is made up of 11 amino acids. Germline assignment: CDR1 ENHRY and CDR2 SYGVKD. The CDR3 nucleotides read TGTGCCATCGCATCGACAGATACGCAGTATTTT. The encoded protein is CAIASTDTQYF.

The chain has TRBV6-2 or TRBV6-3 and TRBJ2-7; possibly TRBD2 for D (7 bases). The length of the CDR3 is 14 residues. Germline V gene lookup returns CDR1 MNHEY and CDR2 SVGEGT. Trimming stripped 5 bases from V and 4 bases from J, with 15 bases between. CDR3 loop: CASSRQQGLYEQYF. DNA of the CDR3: TGTGCCAGCAGTCGTCAACAGGGACTATACGAGCAGTACTTC.

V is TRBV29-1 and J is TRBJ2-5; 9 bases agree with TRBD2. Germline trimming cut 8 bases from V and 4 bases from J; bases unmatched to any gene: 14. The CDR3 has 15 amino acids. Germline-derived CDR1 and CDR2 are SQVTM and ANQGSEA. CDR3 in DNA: TGCAGCTGCAAGATAGGTAGCGGGAGTCGAGAGACCCAGTACTTC. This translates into CSCKIGSGSRETQYF.

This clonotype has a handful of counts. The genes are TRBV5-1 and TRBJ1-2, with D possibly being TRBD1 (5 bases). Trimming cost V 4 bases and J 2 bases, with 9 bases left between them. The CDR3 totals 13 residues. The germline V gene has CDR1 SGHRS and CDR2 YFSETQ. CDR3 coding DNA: TGCGCCAGCAGCACCAGGGAGAACTATGGCTACACCTTC. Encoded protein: CASSTRENYGYTF.

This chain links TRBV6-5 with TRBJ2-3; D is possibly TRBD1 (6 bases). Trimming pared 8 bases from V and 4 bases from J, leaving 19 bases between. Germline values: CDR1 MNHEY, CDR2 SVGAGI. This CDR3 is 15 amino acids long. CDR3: CASRRGPISADTQYF. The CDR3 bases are TGTGCCAGCCGCAGGGGCCCAATCAGTGCAGATACGCAGTATTTT.

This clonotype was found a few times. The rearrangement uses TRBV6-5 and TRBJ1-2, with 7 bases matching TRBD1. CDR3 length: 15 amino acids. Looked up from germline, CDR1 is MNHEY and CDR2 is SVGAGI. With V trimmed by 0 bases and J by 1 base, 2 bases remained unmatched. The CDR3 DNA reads TGTGCCAGCAGTTACTCAAACAGGGGTAACTATGGCTACACCTTC. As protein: CASSYSNRGNYGYTF.

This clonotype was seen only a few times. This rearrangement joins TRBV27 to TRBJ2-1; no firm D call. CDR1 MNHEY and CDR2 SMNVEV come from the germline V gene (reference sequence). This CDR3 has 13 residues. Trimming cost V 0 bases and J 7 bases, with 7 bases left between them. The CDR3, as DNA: TGTGCCAGCAGTTTATCGCGGCTAAATGAGCAGTTCTTC. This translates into CASSLSRLNEQFF.

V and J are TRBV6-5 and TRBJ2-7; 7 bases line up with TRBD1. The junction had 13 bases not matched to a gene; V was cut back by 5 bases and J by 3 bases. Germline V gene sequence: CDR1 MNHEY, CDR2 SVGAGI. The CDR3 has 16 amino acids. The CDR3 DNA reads TGTGCCAGCAGTGCGGGCACAGGGGAGAAGGGCTACGAGCAGTACTTC. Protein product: CASSAGTGEKGYEQYF.

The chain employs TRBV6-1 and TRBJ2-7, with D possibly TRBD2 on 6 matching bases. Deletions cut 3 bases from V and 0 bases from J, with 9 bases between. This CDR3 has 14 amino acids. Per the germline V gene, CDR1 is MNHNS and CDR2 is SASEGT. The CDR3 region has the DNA TGTGCCAGCAGTGATCTCGGGGGCTCCTACGAGCAGTACTTC. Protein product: CASSDLGGSYEQYF.

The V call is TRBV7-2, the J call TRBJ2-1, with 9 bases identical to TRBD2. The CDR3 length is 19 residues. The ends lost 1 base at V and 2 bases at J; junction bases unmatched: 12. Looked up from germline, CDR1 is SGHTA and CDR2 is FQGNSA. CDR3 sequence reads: CASSLVAGMLAGTYNEQFF. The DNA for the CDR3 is TGTGCCAGCAGCTTAGTAGCCGGCATGCTAGCGGGGACCTACAATGAGCAGTTCTTC.

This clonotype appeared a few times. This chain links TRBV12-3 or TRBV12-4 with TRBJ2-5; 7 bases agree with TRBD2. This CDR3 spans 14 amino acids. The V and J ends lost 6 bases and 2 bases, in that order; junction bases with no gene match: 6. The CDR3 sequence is CASRQAGLQETQYF. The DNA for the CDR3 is TGTGCCAGCAGGCAAGCGGGACTTCAAGAGACCCAGTACTTC.

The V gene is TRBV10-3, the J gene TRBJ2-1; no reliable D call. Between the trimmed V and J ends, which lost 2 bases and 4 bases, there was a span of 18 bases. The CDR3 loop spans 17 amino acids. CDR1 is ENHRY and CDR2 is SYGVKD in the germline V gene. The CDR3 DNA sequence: TGTGCCATCAGTGAGAGAAAGGGCCCCGATACTTACAATGAGCAGTTCTTC. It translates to CAISERKGPDTYNEQFF.

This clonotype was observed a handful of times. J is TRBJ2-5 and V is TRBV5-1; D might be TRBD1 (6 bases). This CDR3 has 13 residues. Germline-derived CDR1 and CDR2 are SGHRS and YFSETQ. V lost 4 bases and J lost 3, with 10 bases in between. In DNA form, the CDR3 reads TGCGCCAGCAGCGGAAGGGACAAAGAGACCCAGTACTTC. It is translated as CASSGRDKETQYF. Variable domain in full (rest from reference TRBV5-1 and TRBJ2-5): KAGVTQTPRYLIKTRGQQVTLSCSPISGHRSVSWYQQTPGQGLQFLFEYFSETQRNKGNFPGRFSGRQFSNSRSEMNVSTLELGDSALYLCASSGRDKETQYFGPGTRLLVL.

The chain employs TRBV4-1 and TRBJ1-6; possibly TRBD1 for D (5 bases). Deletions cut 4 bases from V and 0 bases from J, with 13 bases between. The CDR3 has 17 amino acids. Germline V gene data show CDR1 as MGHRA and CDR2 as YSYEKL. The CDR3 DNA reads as TGCGCCAGCAGCCCGTTGGGGGATAGCTCCTATAATTCACCCCTCCACTTT. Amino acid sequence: CASSPLGDSSYNSPLHF.